These 16 T cell receptor beta chains were sequenced from one sample in a study of Ad26.COV2.S vaccination and SARS-CoV-2 variants (dated by TCRdb to the early 2020s). The treatment or condition label on this specimen signifies: 15 to 20 received Ad26.COV2.S at low or high dose, single or two shots; 5 received placebo; per-sample allocation not given. For vaccine and placebo recipients, the sequenced repertoires came from samples collected on day 63 after the first injection. The library was built by means of the immunoSEQ multiplex PCR assay. Not all clones reach the TCRdb copy of this immuneACCESS table, which keeps in-frame sequences only. Checked studies attribute under half of the gap to unresolved V genes and leave the rest unexplained. For this sample the table gives about 350,000 clones, of which around 89% were detected only once. The top ten hold around 6.1% of the sample. The starting material was peripheral blood, obtained in a trial of Ad26.COV2.S vaccine versus placebo. Receptors originate from a person aged 18-65 years who received the Ad26.COV2.S COVID-19 vaccine or a placebo.

DNA of the CDR3: TGTGCCAGCTCACCGCTTAGCGGGAGCACAGATACGCAGTATTTT. Protein product: CASSPLSGSTDTQYF. The rearrangement uses TRBV18 and TRBJ2-3; TRBD2 matches 7 bases. CDR1 and CDR2 from the germline V gene are KGHSH and LQKENI. Trimming removed 3 bases from V and 0 bases from J; junction bases left unmatched: 3. The CDR3 runs 15 residues.

V and J are TRBV12-3 or TRBV12-4 and TRBJ1-1; D unclear. This CDR3 is 11 amino acids long. V lost 3 bases to trimming and J lost 7 bases, with 6 bases between them. CDR3 in amino acids: CASSFGSEAFF. CDR3 DNA sequence: TGTGCCAGCAGTTTCGGCAGTGAAGCTTTCTTT.

The chain recombines TRBV9 with TRBJ2-5; 10 positions agree with TRBD1. CDR1 is SGDLS and CDR2 is YYNGEE in the germline V gene. The CDR3 has 18 residues. The J segment lost 6 bases and the V segment lost 3 bases, leaving 17 bases of the junction unmatched. The CDR3 region has the DNA TGTGCCAGCAGCGCCGAGGGACAGGGGTCGTGGATCGGGCAGACCCAGTACTTC. Amino acid sequence: CASSAEGQGSWIGQTQYF. The entire variable domain, with the rest obtained from reference TRBV9 and TRBJ2-5, is as follows: DSGVTQTPKHLITATGQRVTLRCSPRSGDLSVYWYQQSLDQGLQFLIQYYNGEERAKGNILERFSAQQFPDLHSELNLSSLELGDSALYFCASSAEGQGSWIGQTQYFGPGTRLLVL.

The V and J genes are TRBV18 and TRBJ1-1; D is possibly TRBD1 (5 bases). V shed 0 bases and J shed 4 bases, with 9 bases lying between them. The V gene's germline CDR1 is KGHSH and CDR2 LQKENI. CDR3 length: 14 residues. CDR3 coding DNA: TGTGCCAGCTCACCACCGGGGAGGGGCACTGAAGCTTTCTTT. Its protein product is CASSPPGRGTEAFF.

This clone has only one observation. This chain connects TRBV10-3 to TRBJ2-3; 7 nucleotides match TRBD2. Trimming removed 7 bases from V and 2 bases from J; junction bases left unmatched: 9. Germline assignment: CDR1 ENHRY and CDR2 SYGVKD. This CDR3 is 15 amino acids long. The DNA of the CDR3 is TGTGCCATCAAATTTAGCGGGTCTGTCACAGATACGCAGTATTTT. It specifies CAIKFSGSVTDTQYF.

The chain employs TRBV3-1 (or the pseudogene TRBV3-2) and TRBJ2-3; TRBD2 might be the D (5 bases). This CDR3 is 15 amino acids long. Per germline, CDR1 LGHDT and CDR2 YNNKEL (reference sequence). V was pared by 2 bases and J by 1 base, with 10 bases between. The CDR3 loop is CASSQREARTDTQYF. The CDR3 bases are TGTGCCAGCAGCCAACGGGAAGCCCGCACAGATACGCAGTATTTT.

V is TRBV13 and J is TRBJ1-3; D gene ambiguous. The CDR3 runs to 17 residues. V lost 5 bases and J lost 0, with 17 bases in between. Germline CDR1 and CDR2: PRHDT and FYEKMQ (reference sequence). The CDR3 loop is CASSPPLHSSSGNTIYF. DNA for the CDR3: TGTGCCAGCAGCCCCCCTTTACACTCAAGCTCTGGAAACACCATATATTTT.

The chain recombines TRBV7-2 with TRBJ1-5; a weak D match, TRBD1 (6 bases). Germline-derived CDR1 and CDR2 are SGHTA and FQGNSA. Trimming left V 1 base short and J 2 bases short, with 18 bases between. The CDR3 is made up of 18 amino acids. CDR3 sequence: CASSLGSGGPGGNQPQHF. The CDR3 DNA sequence: TGTGCCAGCAGCTTAGGATCGGGGGGGCCTGGGGGCAATCAGCCCCAGCATTTT.

The chain uses TRBV19 and TRBJ2-2; D possibly corresponds to TRBD1 (6 bases). Trimming took off 3 bases at V and 2 bases at J, with 13 bases between the two ends. The CDR3 has 16 amino acids. Germline V gene sequence: CDR1 LNHDA, CDR2 SQIVND (reference sequence). CDR3 in amino acids: CASSIKGRGNTGELFF. The CDR3 DNA sequence: TGTGCCAGTAGTATTAAGGGCAGGGGTAACACCGGGGAGCTGTTTTTT.

The V and J genes are TRBV18 and TRBJ1-3; possibly TRBD1 for D (5 bases). The CDR3 covers 19 residues. Germline V CDR1 and CDR2: KGHSH, LQKENI. V was pared by 3 bases and J by 2 bases, with 23 bases between. The CDR3 reads CASSPTPSSGGFAGNTIYF. The CDR3 DNA sequence: TGTGCCAGCTCACCGACTCCTAGTAGTGGGGGTTTTGCTGGAAACACCATATATTTT.

In its sample, this clone was seen a few times. V and J are TRBV18 and TRBJ1-3; weak D call: TRBD1 (6 bases). The CDR3 loop spans 16 amino acids. Germline CDR1 KGHSH, CDR2 LQKENI. The V end lost 6 bases, the J end lost 0 bases, and 15 bases lay between the germline ends. The CDR3 DNA reads TGTGCCAGCTCCGGGCGCGGACAGAGCTCTGGAAACACCATATATTTT. Its protein is CASSGRGQSSGNTIYF.

The chain couples TRBV4-2 to TRBJ2-5; 14 nucleotides line up with TRBD2. CDR3 length: 18 residues. V shed 5 bases, J shed 0 bases, and the junction held 8 bases outside the gene matches. The germline V gene has CDR1 LGHNA and CDR2 YNFKEQ. The CDR3 DNA sequence: TGTGCCAGCAGCTCTGGACTAGCGGGGGGAAGTTACCAAGAGACCCAGTACTTC. It yields the protein CASSSGLAGGSYQETQYF.

This sequence joins TRBV28 and TRBJ2-7; weak D call: TRBD1 (5 bases). This CDR3 has 14 residues. Trimming took off 5 bases at V and 1 base at J, with 12 bases between the two ends. Looked up from germline, CDR1 is MDHEN and CDR2 is SYDVKM. CDR3 in amino acids: CASSTGHGSYEQYF. The CDR3 nucleotides are TGTGCCAGCAGTACAGGACACGGATCCTACGAGCAGTACTTC.

The chain couples TRBV6-4 to TRBJ2-1; a possible D gene is TRBD2 (6 bases). Trimming removed 3 bases at V and 7 bases at J, with 16 bases between. Germline lookup yields CDR1 MRHNA and CDR2 SNTAGT. The CDR3 is 15 amino acids. DNA for the CDR3: TGTGCCAGCAGTGAGTTGGCGGGCGGGATTAATGAGCAGTTCTTC. Encoded protein: CASSELAGGINEQFF.

This sequence joins TRBV7-9 and TRBJ2-3; 8 nucleotides agree with TRBD2. Trimming at V came to 3 bases and at J to 9 bases, leaving 11 bases not matched to a gene. Germline assignment: CDR1 SEHNR and CDR2 FQNEAQ (reference sequence). The CDR3 covers 15 residues. CDR3 sequence (DNA): TGTGCCAGCAGCTTCGACACTAGCGGCCCGGGAACGCAGTATTTT. It codes for CASSFDTSGPGTQYF.

The V gene is TRBV7-9, the J gene TRBJ1-3; perhaps TRBD1 as D (5 bases). V was cut by 2 bases and J by 0 bases, with 11 bases left in between. Germline CDR1 is SEHNR and CDR2 is FQNEAQ (reference sequence). CDR3 length: 16 amino acids. In nucleotides, the CDR3 is TGTGCCAGCAGCTTAAGGACACCAACCTCTGGAAACACCATATATTTT. Translated, it gives CASSLRTPTSGNTIYF. The whole variable domain, remainder taken from reference TRBV7-9 and TRBJ1-3, is DTGVSQNPRHKITKRGQNVTFRCDPISEHNRLYWYRQTLGQGPEFLTYFQNEAQLEKSRLLSDRFSAERPKGSFSTLEIQRTEQGDSAMYLCASSLRTPTSGNTIYFGEGSWLTVV.